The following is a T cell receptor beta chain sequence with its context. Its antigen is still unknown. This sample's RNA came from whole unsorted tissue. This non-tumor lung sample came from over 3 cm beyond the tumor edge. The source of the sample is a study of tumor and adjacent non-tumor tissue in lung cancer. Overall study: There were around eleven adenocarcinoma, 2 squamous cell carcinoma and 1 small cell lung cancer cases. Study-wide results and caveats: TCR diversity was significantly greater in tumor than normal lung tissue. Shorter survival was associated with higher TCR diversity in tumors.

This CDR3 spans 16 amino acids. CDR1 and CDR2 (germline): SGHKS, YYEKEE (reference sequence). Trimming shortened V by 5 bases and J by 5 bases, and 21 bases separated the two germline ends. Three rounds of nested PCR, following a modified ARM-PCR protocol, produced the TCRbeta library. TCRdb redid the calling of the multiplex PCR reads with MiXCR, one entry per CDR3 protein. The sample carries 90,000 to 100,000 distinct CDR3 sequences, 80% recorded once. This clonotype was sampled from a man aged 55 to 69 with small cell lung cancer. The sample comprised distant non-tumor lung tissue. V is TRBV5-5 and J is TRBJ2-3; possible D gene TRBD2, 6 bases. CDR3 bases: TGTGCCAGCAGGTTTCACAGCGGGTCTGGTGAAGATACGCAGTATTTT. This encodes CASRFHSGSGEDTQYF.